The clone carrying this T cell receptor beta chain was counted ten times or more. These data belong to a study of early T cells in non-severe SARS-CoV-2 infection. The protocol attached unique molecular identifiers to individual cDNA molecules. A single record per CDR3 protein comes from TCRdb applying MiXCR to the 5' RACE reads. The table has 88,000 or so distinct CDR3 sequences, just under 15% seen once. Germline V gives CDR1 LNHDA, CDR2 SQIVND (reference sequence). V gave up 5 bases and J gave up 0 bases; unmatched junction bases: 1. The CDR3 is 14 amino acids. This TCR was recovered from an adult who was a healthcare worker with PCR-confirmed SARS-CoV-2 infection or an uninfected control (not recorded which). The sequenced sample consisted of whole blood. The V gene is TRBV19, the J gene TRBJ2-4; 7 nucleotides agree with TRBD2. The CDR3 reads CASSLAGAKNIQYF. CDR3 nucleotide sequence: TGTGCCAGTAGTTTAGCGGGAGCCAAAAACATTCAGTACTTC.